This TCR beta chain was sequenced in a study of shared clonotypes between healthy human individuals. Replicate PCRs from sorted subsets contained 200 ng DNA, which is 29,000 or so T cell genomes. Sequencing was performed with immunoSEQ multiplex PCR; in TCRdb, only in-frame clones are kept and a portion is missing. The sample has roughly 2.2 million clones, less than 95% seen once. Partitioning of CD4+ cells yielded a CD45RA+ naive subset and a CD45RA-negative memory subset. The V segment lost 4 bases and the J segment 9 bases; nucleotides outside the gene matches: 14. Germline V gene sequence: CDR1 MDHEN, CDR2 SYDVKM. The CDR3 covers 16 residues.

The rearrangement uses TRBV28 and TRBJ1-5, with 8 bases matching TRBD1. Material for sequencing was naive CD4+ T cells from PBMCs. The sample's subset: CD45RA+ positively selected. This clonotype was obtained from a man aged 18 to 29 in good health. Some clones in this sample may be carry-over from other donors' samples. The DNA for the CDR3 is TGTGCCAGCAGTTCATCCGGGACAGGAGACTTCAGGCCCCAGCATTTT. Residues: CASSSSGTGDFRPQHF. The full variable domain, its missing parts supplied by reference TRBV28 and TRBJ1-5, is DVKVTQSSRYLVKRTGEKVFLECVQDMDHENMFWYRQDPGLGLRLIYFSYDVKMKEKGDIPEGYSVSREKKERFSLILESASTNQTSMYLCASSSSGTGDFRPQHFGDGTRLSIL.